These 18 T cell receptor beta chains originate from one sample sequenced in a study of blood T cell repertoires in COVID-19. TCRdb's table, derived via immunoSEQ multiplex PCR, lists solely in-frame clones and lacks some. The table has 310,000 or so clones, around nine tenths seen once. Sequencing used peripheral blood. The receptors here all came from a man in his fifties with active or convalescent COVID-19.

The V gene is TRBV13, the J gene TRBJ2-1; TRBD2 aligns across 14 bases. J gave up 0 bases and V 7 bases, and 8 bases lay outside the gene matches. This CDR3 contains 18 residues. Germline V gene data show CDR1 as PRHDT and CDR2 as FYEKMQ (reference sequence). Written as DNA, the CDR3 is TGTGCCAGCACCGAGGGACTAGCGGGGGTAAGCTCCTACAATGAGCAGTTCTTC. Translated, it gives CASTEGLAGVSSYNEQFF. The whole variable domain, filled in from reference TRBV13 and TRBJ2-1, reads AAGVIQSPRHLIKEKRETATLKCYPIPRHDTVYWYQQGPGQDPQFLISFYEKMQSDKGSIPDRFSAQQFSDYHSELNMSSLELGDSALYFCASTEGLAGVSSYNEQFFGPGTRLTVL.

V and J are TRBV6-1 and TRBJ2-5, with 10 bases matching TRBD1. This CDR3 is 16 amino acids long. After removal of 2 bases from V and 5 bases from J, the junction contained 8 bases not matched to a gene. Germline-derived CDR1 and CDR2 are MNHNS and SASEGT. The CDR3 DNA follows: TGTGCCAGCAGTGAATTAGGGGGACAGGGGATGGAGACCCAGTACTTC. Its protein is CASSELGGQGMETQYF.

For the CDR3, the DNA is TGTGCCAGCAGCCCAGAATTCAGGGGTGGGGAGCAGTACTTC. Residues: CASSPEFRGGEQYF. This chain uses TRBV3-1 (or the pseudogene TRBV3-2) with TRBJ2-7; a possible D gene is TRBD1 (6 bases). In germline, CDR1 is LGHDT, CDR2 YNNKEL (reference sequence). V lost 4 bases, J lost 7 bases, and 17 bases lay in between. CDR3 length: 14 amino acids.

The V and J genes are TRBV27 and TRBJ2-1; D unresolved. The CDR3 extends over 15 amino acids. V gave up 4 bases and J gave up 0 bases, with 10 bases separating them. Germline V gene lookup returns CDR1 MNHEY and CDR2 SMNVEV (reference sequence). The CDR3 loop reads CASSSTESSYNEQFF. The CDR3 DNA is TGTGCCAGCAGTTCGACTGAGAGCTCCTACAATGAGCAGTTCTTC.

The chain employs TRBV12-5 and TRBJ2-3; 11 nucleotides align to TRBD2. The V gene end was trimmed by 6 bases and the J gene end by 7 bases; junction bases not matched to a gene: 9. Germline V gene data show CDR1 as LGHNT and CDR2 as FRNRAP. The CDR3 contains 15 residues. The CDR3 protein is CASGQTSGKGYTQYF. In nucleotides, the CDR3 is TGTGCTAGTGGCCAGACTAGCGGGAAAGGGTATACGCAGTATTTT.

This clone came up once. The chain joins TRBV9 to TRBJ2-2, with 9 positions matching TRBD2. The CDR3 is 15 amino acids. CDR1 and CDR2 (germline): SGDLS, YYNGEE. The V segment lost 0 bases and the J segment 4 bases; nucleotides outside the gene matches: 1. The CDR3 sequence is CASSVGGRATGELFF. CDR3 bases: TGTGCCAGCAGCGTAGGCGGGAGGGCCACCGGGGAGCTGTTTTTT.

The rearrangement uses TRBV24-1 and TRBJ2-1, with TRBD1 identical over 7 bases. This CDR3 has 17 residues. The germline V gene encodes CDR1 KGHDR and CDR2 SFDVKD. The V gene end was trimmed by 4 bases and the J gene end by 0 bases; junction bases not matched to a gene: 8. The DNA for the CDR3 is TGTGCCACCAGTGAACGTGAGGACAGGACCTCCTACAATGAGCAGTTCTTC. Translating gives CATSEREDRTSYNEQFF.

This sequence joins TRBV14 and TRBJ2-7; 11 nucleotides align to TRBD2. This CDR3 has 17 residues. With 3 bases clipped from V and 2 bases from J, the junction kept 9 bases outside the gene matches. The germline CDR1 and CDR2 sequences are SGHDN and FVKESK. This CDR3 reads CASSHRTSGSITYEQYF. CDR3 nucleotides: TGTGCCAGCAGCCACCGGACTAGCGGGTCTATAACCTACGAGCAGTACTTC.

The rearrangement links TRBV6-2 or TRBV6-3 to TRBJ1-6; 8 bases map to TRBD1. CDR1 and CDR2 from the germline V gene are MNHEY and SVGEGT. The CDR3 totals 15 residues. J gave up 7 bases and V 6 bases, and 8 bases lay outside the gene matches. CDR3 protein: CASSQIQGGNSPLHF. The CDR3 DNA sequence: TGTGCCAGCAGCCAAATACAGGGGGGCAATTCACCCCTCCACTTT.

This clone was found a few times. The CDR3 DNA sequence: TGTGCCAGCAGCCAGACAGCGGACAGGGGCGCATGGCGCCAAAATGAAAAACTGTTTTTT. As protein: CASSQTADRGAWRQNEKLFF. The V call is TRBV6-6, the J call TRBJ1-4, with TRBD1 matching over 9 bases. Trimming took 6 bases from V and 5 from J; bases not matched to a gene: 22. The CDR3 sequence is 20 residues long. Germline CDR1 reads MNHNY; CDR2 reads SVGAGI (reference sequence).

This sequence joins TRBV7-3 and TRBJ1-1; D remains unclear. The CDR3 runs 13 residues. V was trimmed by 1 base and J by 3 bases, leaving 6 bases between them. Looked up from germline, CDR1 is SGHTA and CDR2 is FQGTGA. As DNA, the CDR3 is TGTGCCAGCAGCTTAAAGTCAGACACTGAAGCTTTCTTT. This translates into CASSLKSDTEAFF.

This chain connects TRBV18 to TRBJ2-5; D is unclear. Between the trimmed V and J ends, which lost 1 base and 5 bases, there was a span of 8 bases. Germline lookup yields CDR1 KGHSH and CDR2 LQKENI. CDR3 length: 13 residues. DNA for the CDR3: TGTGCCAGCTCACCACTGACCAGGGAGACCCAGTACTTC. This codes for CASSPLTRETQYF.

The genes are TRBV7-9 and TRBJ1-4, with TRBD1 as a possible D gene (6 bases). This CDR3 has 18 amino acids. Trimming left V 6 bases short and J 1 base short, with 21 bases between. Germline V lookup: CDR1 SEHNR, CDR2 FQNEAQ (reference sequence). The CDR3 nucleotides read TGTGCCAGCAGTTTAACCCCAACAGGGATCGTAACTAATGAAAAACTGTTTTTT. It is translated as CASSLTPTGIVTNEKLFF.

CDR3 DNA sequence: TGTGCCAGCAACCAGGGGGCAATCGGGAATCAGCCCCAGCATTTT. It is translated as CASNQGAIGNQPQHF. The rearrangement joins TRBV28 to TRBJ1-5; the match to TRBD1 covers 8 bases. The CDR3 sequence is 15 residues long. The V and J ends lost 7 bases and 4 bases, in that order; junction bases with no gene match: 9. The V gene's germline CDR1 is MDHEN and CDR2 SYDVKM.

The gene calls are TRBV2 and TRBJ2-3, with 7 positions matching TRBD1. Trimming took 4 bases from V and 0 from J; bases not matched to a gene: 7. CDR1 SNHLY and CDR2 FYNNEI come from the germline V gene. The CDR3 is made up of 16 amino acids. CDR3 sequence: CASSVMGTDSTDTQYF. CDR3 nucleotides: TGTGCCAGCAGTGTAATGGGGACAGATAGCACAGATACGCAGTATTTT.

This chain connects TRBV30 to TRBJ2-3; 7 nucleotides line up with TRBD1. Germline CDR1 GTSNPN, CDR2 SVGIG (reference sequence). The length of the CDR3 is 14 residues. V was clipped by 4 bases and J by 0 bases; unmatched bases: 4. Here the CDR3 DNA reads TGTGCCTGGACGCTGGGACAGAGCACAGATACGCAGTATTTT. Amino acids: CAWTLGQSTDTQYF.

V gene TRBV28 combines with J gene TRBJ1-1; possible D gene TRBD1, 6 bases. Germline values: CDR1 MDHEN, CDR2 SYDVKM. There are 15 residues in the CDR3. The V end lost 8 bases, the J end lost 0 bases, and 16 bases lay between the germline ends. This CDR3 is CASRKQGFLNTEAFF. The CDR3 DNA follows: TGTGCCAGCCGAAAACAGGGTTTCTTGAACACTGAAGCTTTCTTT.

CDR3 nucleotide sequence: TGTGCCAGCAGTTCGCGCCGGGACAGGGTAACCTTTAACTATGGCTACACCTTC. It is translated as CASSSRRDRVTFNYGYTF. The V call is TRBV28, the J call TRBJ1-2, with 9 bases fitting TRBD1. V trimming: 4 bases; J trimming: 1 base; junction bases outside the gene matches: 13. Germline V gives CDR1 MDHEN, CDR2 SYDVKM. The CDR3 spans 18 residues.